Each of the 26 T cell receptor beta chains below was sequenced from the same sample in a study of shared T cell receptors in the human thymus. Profiling relied on immunoSEQ multiplex PCR, and the TCRdb table lists in-frame clones only, not all of them. The sample includes hundreds of thousands of clones, roughly 90% seen only once; the top ten take 0.0095% to 0.013%. These data are also associated with another study on human thymus T cells.

The sequenced sample was thymocytes. The receptors stem from a boy younger than two with a congenital heart defect.

The chain carries TRBV6-5 and TRBJ2-7; 7 bases match TRBD1. The CDR3 covers 13 residues. Germline loops: CDR1 MNHEY, CDR2 SVGAGI. Losses at the gene ends were 4 bases for V and 5 bases for J; bases not matched to a gene: 5. Here the CDR3 reads CASSSDDRDEQYF. For the CDR3, the DNA is TGTGCCAGCAGTTCCGACGACAGGGACGAGCAGTACTTC.

The V call is TRBV6-4, the J call TRBJ2-1; 9 bases line up with TRBD1. The J segment lost 2 bases and the V segment lost 2 bases, leaving 1 base of the junction unmatched. This CDR3 has 15 amino acids. Germline loops: CDR1 MRHNA, CDR2 SNTAGT. The CDR3 DNA reads as TGTGCCAGCAGTGACCGGGACAGGGCCTACAATGAGCAGTTCTTC. It translates to CASSDRDRAYNEQFF.

This chain uses TRBV5-4 with TRBJ2-3, with D possibly being TRBD2 (5 bases). Trimming removed 4 bases from V and 4 bases from J, with 10 bases in between. Germline CDR1 and CDR2: SGHNT and YYREEE (reference sequence). CDR3 length equals 13 residues. CDR3 DNA sequence: TGTGCCAGCAGCCCTTCGCGGGCAGATACGCAGTATTTT. It is translated as CASSPSRADTQYF.

Only a few counts were recorded for this clone. The sample carries other DNA sequences with the same CDR3. Here the CDR3 reads CASSFSYEQYF. The CDR3 DNA reads as TGTGCCAGCAGCTTTAGCTACGAGCAGTACTTC. The J gene is TRBJ2-7, the V gene TRBV7-2; D gene unclear. Trimming left V 3 bases short and J 3 bases short, with 3 bases between. Germline CDR1 SGHTA, CDR2 FQGNSA. CDR3 length: 11 residues.

This clone was seen a few times. V and J are TRBV7-3 and TRBJ2-1; possibly TRBD2 for D (7 bases). CDR3 length equals 19 residues. Germline V CDR1 and CDR2: SGHTA, FQGTGA. The ends were cut back, 2 bases at V and 2 bases at J, with 22 bases in the middle. The CDR3, as DNA: TGTGCCAGCAGCTTATGGGGGCGGGAGTGGCAATGGGCCTACAATGAGCAGTTCTTC. Translating gives CASSLWGREWQWAYNEQFF.

The chain recombines TRBV27 with TRBJ2-2; 11 nucleotides line up with TRBD2. V was pared by 4 bases and J by 4 bases, with 8 bases of the junction left unmatched. CDR3 length: 17 residues. The germline gives CDR1 MNHEY, CDR2 SMNVEV (reference sequence). The CDR3 protein is CASSWIAGGPGTGELFF. In nucleotides, the CDR3 is TGTGCCAGCAGTTGGATAGCGGGAGGGCCGGGCACCGGGGAGCTGTTTTTT.

The V and J genes are TRBV2 and TRBJ2-4, with TRBD2 matching over 9 bases. The CDR3 is 17 amino acids. J gave up 2 bases and V 1 base, and 6 bases lay outside the gene matches. Germline V lookup: CDR1 SNHLY, CDR2 FYNNEI. The CDR3 reads CASSEERGRGTKNIQYF. The CDR3 nucleotides read TGTGCCAGCAGTGAAGAGCGCGGGAGGGGGACCAAAAACATTCAGTACTTC.

This clone came up a few times. V and J are TRBV7-9 and TRBJ2-3; 7 bases match TRBD2. The V gene end was trimmed by 1 base and the J gene end by 0 bases; junction bases not matched to a gene: 7. The CDR3 length is 17 residues. Germline loops: CDR1 SEHNR, CDR2 FQNEAQ (reference sequence). The DNA of the CDR3 is TGTGCCAGCAGCTTAGATCCAGCGGGGCGTAGCACAGATACGCAGTATTTT. It translates to CASSLDPAGRSTDTQYF.

The rearrangement joins TRBV18 to TRBJ1-3; D perhaps matches TRBD1 (6 bases). Germline assignment: CDR1 KGHSH and CDR2 LQKENI. This CDR3 contains 16 residues. V lost 3 bases and J lost 2, with 14 bases in between. CDR3 sequence: CASSPSGGATGNTIYF. The CDR3 region has the DNA TGTGCCAGCTCACCGTCTGGGGGCGCAACTGGAAACACCATATATTTT.

This chain links TRBV6-4 with TRBJ1-2, with 9 bases aligning to TRBD1. V gave up 4 bases and J gave up 7 bases; unmatched junction bases: 4. Looked up from germline, CDR1 is MRHNA and CDR2 is SNTAGT. The CDR3 length is 13 residues. The CDR3 DNA reads as TGTGCCAGCAGTGGACAGGGGGAGGGTGGCTACACCTTC. Its protein product is CASSGQGEGGYTF.

The rearrangement uses TRBV19 and TRBJ2-2; D possibly corresponds to TRBD2 (5 bases). CDR1 is LNHDA, CDR2 SQIVND, per germline (reference sequence). The CDR3 runs to 15 residues. The V end was cut by 5 bases, the J end by 4 bases, with 14 bases between. CDR3: CASSAPRAGTGELFF. In DNA form, the CDR3 reads TGTGCCAGTAGTGCTCCCCGGGCGGGCACCGGGGAGCTGTTTTTT. Looking up the rest from reference TRBV19 and TRBJ2-2 gives the full variable domain: DGGITQSPKYLFRKEGQNVTLSCEQNLNHDAMYWYRQDPGQGLRLIYYSQIVNDFQKGDIAEGYSVSREKKESFPLTVTSAQKNPTAFYLCASSAPRAGTGELFFGEGSRLTVL.

The chain links TRBV7-2 to TRBJ2-7; 11 bases map to TRBD2. There are 19 residues in the CDR3. The germline gives CDR1 SGHTA, CDR2 FQGNSA. V was clipped by 0 bases and J by 3 bases; unmatched bases: 13. This chain's CDR3 is CASSLAGPKGLAVNYEQYF. The CDR3 bases are TGTGCCAGCAGCTTAGCGGGTCCGAAGGGACTAGCGGTTAACTACGAGCAGTACTTC.

The gene calls are TRBV5-1 and TRBJ2-5; TRBD1 is a possible D gene (6 bases). Trimming pared 1 base from V and 4 bases from J, leaving 11 bases between. The CDR3 extends over 14 amino acids. Germline values: CDR1 SGHRS, CDR2 YFSETQ. CDR3 loop: CASSLRQGRETQYF. CDR3 in DNA: TGCGCCAGCAGCTTGCGCCAGGGGCGAGAGACCCAGTACTTC.

The genes are TRBV5-4 and TRBJ2-7; 14 nucleotides match TRBD2. With 3 bases clipped from V and 3 bases from J, the junction kept 8 bases outside the gene matches. Germline loops: CDR1 SGHNT, CDR2 YYREEE (reference sequence). The CDR3 is 17 residues long. The chain's CDR3 is CASSWGTSGSPRYEQYF. DNA of the CDR3: TGTGCCAGCAGCTGGGGGACTAGCGGGAGCCCCCGCTACGAGCAGTACTTC.

This clone was observed a single time. The V gene is TRBV7-2, the J gene TRBJ2-5; D not resolved. V lost 1 base, J lost 2 bases, and 11 bases lay in between. Germline loops: CDR1 SGHTA, CDR2 FQGNSA. The CDR3 contains 15 residues. CDR3 bases: TGTGCCAGCAGCTTAGGTCCAGGCCAGCAAGAGACCCAGTACTTC. This encodes CASSLGPGQQETQYF.

This clone was counted only a few times. The chain employs TRBV5-4 and TRBJ2-3; D is unresolved. The germline V gene encodes CDR1 SGHNT and CDR2 YYREEE (reference sequence). V was cut by 0 bases and J by 1 base, with 3 bases left in between. The CDR3 runs to 13 residues. The CDR3 loop is CASSLGGTDTQYF. The CDR3 coding sequence is TGTGCCAGCAGCTTGGGAGGCACAGATACGCAGTATTTT.

The chain recombines TRBV27 with TRBJ2-6; TRBD2 agrees at 9 bases. The CDR3 contains 16 residues. With 11 bases clipped from V and 1 base from J, the junction kept 9 bases outside the gene matches. CDR1 is MNHEY and CDR2 is SMNVEV in the germline V gene (reference sequence). The CDR3 protein is CAFLKSGRSGANVLTF. The DNA for the CDR3 is TGTGCCTTTTTAAAAAGCGGGAGGTCTGGGGCCAACGTCCTGACTTTC.

The CDR3 spells CASSHQTSGSRSKNIQYF. CDR3 DNA sequence: TGTGCCAGCAGCCACCAGACTAGCGGGAGTCGGAGCAAAAACATTCAGTACTTC. The chain recombines TRBV14 with TRBJ2-4, with TRBD2 matching 12 bases. Unmatched junction bases numbered 9, after V lost 3 bases and J lost 3 bases. Germline CDR1 reads SGHDN; CDR2 reads FVKESK. The CDR3 extends over 18 amino acids.

The chain employs TRBV5-1 and TRBJ2-2; D gene uncertain. CDR1 and CDR2 from the germline V gene are SGHRS and YFSETQ. The CDR3 has 14 amino acids. Trimming took 6 bases from V and 1 from J, leaving 10 bases between them. For the CDR3, the DNA is TGCGCCAGCACTTCGCGGAGGAACACCGGGGAGCTGTTTTTT. As protein: CASTSRRNTGELFF.

This sequence joins TRBV20-1 and TRBJ2-1; a weak D match, TRBD2 (6 bases). The V gene lost 2 bases and the J gene lost 14 bases, with 10 bases spanning the gap. Germline CDR1 is DFQATT and CDR2 is SNEGSKA (reference sequence). The CDR3 runs to 10 residues. CDR3 nucleotide sequence: TGCAGTGCTAGATTGGGACTTGAGTTCTTC. Residues: CSARLGLEFF.

This clone was detected once. The chain joins TRBV28 to TRBJ1-1, with D possibly matching TRBD1 (5 bases). This CDR3 comprises 17 residues. Trimming pared 7 bases from V and 3 bases from J, leaving 24 bases between. Germline loops: CDR1 MDHEN, CDR2 SYDVKM. This CDR3 reads CASIPRWDRGGYTEAFF. The CDR3 region has the DNA TGTGCCAGCATCCCTCGATGGGACCGCGGGGGGTACACTGAAGCTTTCTTT.

V usage is TRBV10-3 and J usage is TRBJ2-7; 8 bases line up with TRBD2. Unmatched junction bases numbered 17, after V lost 4 bases and J lost 0 bases. CDR3 length: 19 amino acids. CDR1 and CDR2 (germline): ENHRY, SYGVKD. CDR3: CAISGMGGVSSGASYEQYF. CDR3 coding DNA: TGTGCCATCAGTGGGATGGGGGGGGTCAGTAGCGGGGCCTCCTACGAGCAGTACTTC.

The chain carries TRBV4-3 and TRBJ2-3, with D tentatively TRBD2 (5 bases). V was cut by 1 base and J by 6 bases, with 17 bases left in between. In germline, CDR1 is LGHNA, CDR2 YSLEER. The CDR3 is made up of 16 amino acids. The CDR3 coding sequence is TGCGCCAGCAGCCAAGGGGTGACTAATGTAGTGGATACGCAGTATTTT. Its translation is CASSQGVTNVVDTQYF.

The chain uses TRBV5-6 and TRBJ2-3; D gene ambiguous. The V gene lost 3 bases and the J gene lost 1 base, with 9 bases spanning the gap. The germline gives CDR1 SGHDT, CDR2 YYEEEE. The CDR3 contains 14 residues. The CDR3 loop reads CASSWATGTDTQYF. In DNA form, the CDR3 reads TGTGCCAGCAGCTGGGCTACAGGCACAGATACGCAGTATTTT.

The rearrangement links TRBV7-9 to TRBJ2-3; 9 positions match TRBD1. Germline CDR1 reads SEHNR; CDR2 reads FQNEAQ (reference sequence). CDR3 length equals 17 residues. The junction had 6 bases not matched to a gene; V was cut back by 1 base and J by 1 base. The DNA for the CDR3 is TGTGCCAGCAGCTTAGGCGGGGACAGGGAAGGCACAGATACGCAGTATTTT. This codes for CASSLGGDREGTDTQYF.

The rearrangement links TRBV6-5 to TRBJ2-7; 10 bases are a match to TRBD1. The V segment lost 5 bases and the J segment 7 bases; nucleotides outside the gene matches: 11. Germline V CDR1 and CDR2: MNHEY, SVGAGI. This CDR3 spans 15 amino acids. DNA of the CDR3: TGTGCCAGCAGTCTCCCGGGACAGGGGACGAGAGAGCAGTACTTC. It codes for CASSLPGQGTREQYF.